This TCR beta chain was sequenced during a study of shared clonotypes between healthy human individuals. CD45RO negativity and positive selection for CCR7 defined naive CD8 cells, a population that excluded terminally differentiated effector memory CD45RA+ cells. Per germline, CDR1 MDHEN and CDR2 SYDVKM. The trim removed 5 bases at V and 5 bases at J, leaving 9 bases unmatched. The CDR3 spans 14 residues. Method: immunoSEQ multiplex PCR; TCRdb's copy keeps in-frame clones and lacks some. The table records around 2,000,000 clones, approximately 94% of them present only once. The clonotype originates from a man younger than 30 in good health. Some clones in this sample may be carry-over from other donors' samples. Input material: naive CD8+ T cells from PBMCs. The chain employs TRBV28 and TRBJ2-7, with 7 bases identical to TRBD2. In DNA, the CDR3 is TGTGCCAGCAGTGACATGGCGGGAGTTCACGAGCAGTACTTC. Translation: CASSDMAGVHEQYF. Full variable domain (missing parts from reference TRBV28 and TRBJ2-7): DVKVTQSSRYLVKRTGEKVFLECVQDMDHENMFWYRQDPGLGLRLIYFSYDVKMKEKGDIPEGYSVSREKKERFSLILESASTNQTSMYLCASSDMAGVHEQYFGPGTRLTVT.